A single sample is the source of the 10 T cell receptor beta chains below, sequenced in a study of cytotoxic CD8 clonotypes in ibrutinib-treated CLL. Method: immunoSEQ multiplex PCR; TCRdb's copy keeps in-frame clones and lacks some. The sample shows hundreds of thousands of clones, 75% to 80% of them seen only once. Sequencing used PBMCs, obtained after 12 months of ibrutinib treatment. These receptors came from a human donor with chronic lymphocytic leukemia.

The CDR3 DNA follows: TGTGCCTGGAGTGATACCTACGAGCAGTACTTC. Translating it yields CAWSDTYEQYF. The chain employs TRBV30 and TRBJ2-7; unclear D gene. V dropped 1 base and J dropped 2 bases, with 3 bases sitting between them. The CDR3 covers 11 residues. From germline, CDR1 is GTSNPN and CDR2 SVGIG (reference sequence).

The V and J genes are TRBV7-6 and TRBJ2-1; D not resolved. Trimming stripped 1 base from V and 3 bases from J, with 10 bases between. CDR3 length equals 15 residues. In germline, CDR1 is SGHVS, CDR2 FNYEAQ. The DNA of the CDR3 is TGTGCCAGCAGCTTAGTGCGAGGAAACTACAATGAGCAGTTCTTC. Its translation is CASSLVRGNYNEQFF.

J is TRBJ2-2 and V is TRBV6-6; D perhaps matches TRBD1 (5 bases). This CDR3 is built from 13 residues. Germline CDR1 reads MNHNY; CDR2 reads SVGAGI (reference sequence). V lost 7 bases and J 1 base, leaving 7 bases between the germline ends. DNA for the CDR3: TGTGCCAGCACCACAGGGAACACCGGGGAGCTGTTTTTT. This gives the protein CASTTGNTGELFF.

For the CDR3, the DNA is TGTGCCAGCAGTCTTACAGGGGAGGGAAACACCATATATTTT. Its protein product is CASSLTGEGNTIYF. The rearrangement uses TRBV28 and TRBJ1-3; 7 bases align to TRBD1. The CDR3 sequence is 14 residues long. Per germline, CDR1 MDHEN and CDR2 SYDVKM. V shed 5 bases, J shed 4 bases, and the junction held 5 bases outside the gene matches.

The V gene is TRBV5-5, the J gene TRBJ2-1; D remains ambiguous. The germline V gene encodes CDR1 SGHKS and CDR2 YYEKEE (reference sequence). The CDR3 has 13 amino acids. Trimming removed 2 bases at V and 9 bases at J, with 12 bases between. CDR3: CASSFQVLTEQFF. The CDR3 nucleotides are TGTGCCAGCAGCTTCCAGGTCCTGACTGAGCAGTTCTTC.

The chain has TRBV14 and TRBJ2-7; D gene unclear. The CDR3 consists of 14 residues. CDR1 SGHDN and CDR2 FVKESK come from the germline V gene. V shed 0 bases and J shed 2 bases, with 8 bases lying between them. Here the CDR3 DNA reads TGTGCCAGCAGCCAAGATTTGGGGACCTACGAGCAGTACTTC. It encodes CASSQDLGTYEQYF.

The chain couples TRBV18 to TRBJ2-7, with TRBD1 matching over 9 bases. Germline V gene sequence: CDR1 KGHSH, CDR2 LQKENI. This CDR3 is built from 15 residues. With V trimmed by 3 bases and J by 0 bases, 3 bases remained unmatched. CDR3 amino acids: CASSPRDRVSYEQYF. Here the CDR3 DNA reads TGTGCCAGCTCACCCCGGGACAGGGTCTCCTACGAGCAGTACTTC.

In its sample, this clone was seen once. The V call is TRBV6-1, the J call TRBJ2-7, with D unclear. V dropped 1 base and J dropped 2 bases, with 9 bases sitting between them. The germline V gene has CDR1 MNHNS and CDR2 SASEGT. There are 14 residues in the CDR3. The CDR3: CASSEVATTYEQYF. As DNA, the CDR3 is TGTGCCAGCAGTGAAGTAGCCACCACCTACGAGCAGTACTTC.

The chain is built from TRBV6-1 and TRBJ1-2, with D unclear. The CDR3 is 13 residues long. The germline V gene encodes CDR1 MNHNS and CDR2 SASEGT. Trimming shortened V by 10 bases and J by 4 bases, and 16 bases separated the two germline ends. The CDR3 DNA follows: TGTGCCACCCTACAGCGGGCGCCCTATGGCTACACCTTC. It yields the protein CATLQRAPYGYTF.

This clone has a handful of counts. The J gene is TRBJ1-2, the V gene TRBV2; D possibly corresponds to TRBD1 (5 bases). Germline CDR1 and CDR2: SNHLY and FYNNEI. This CDR3 contains 13 residues. The CDR3 sequence: CADSRGRVGGYTF. Here the CDR3 DNA reads TGTGCAGACTCGAGGGGCAGGGTCGGCGGCTACACCTTC.